Listed below are T cell receptor beta chains from one sample, sequenced in a study of a mutant IDH1 vaccine in newly diagnosed glioma. The table came from immunoSEQ multiplex PCR; TCRdb's copy has only in-frame clones and leaves some out. In the table there are 90,000 to 100,000 clones, roughly 90% of which are singletons. The sequencing here drew on PBMCs, taken from a glioma patient treated with radiotherapy, temozolomide or both. The receptors come from a woman between 45 and 65 years old with glioma. Each CDR3 is given with its conserved first and last residue. A D gene is named only where the DNA matches it firmly.

V: TRBV5-4; J: TRBJ1-2; D: .; length: 15; CDR3: CASSLGSALNYGYTF; DNA: TGTGCCAGCAGCTTGGGCTCGGCGCTTAACTATGGCTACACCTTC
V: TRBV19; J: TRBJ1-1; D: .; length: 12; CDR3: CASSILLGPAFF; DNA: TGTGCCAGTAGTATTCTACTAGGGCCCGCTTTCTTT
V: TRBV5-1; J: TRBJ2-7; D: .; length: 14; CDR3: CASSPDTGQPEQYF; DNA: TGCGCCAGCAGCCCGGACACTGGACAACCCGAGCAGTACTTC
V: TRBV28; J: TRBJ2-3; D: .; length: 13; CDR3: CASSPGGTDTQYF; DNA: TGTGCCAGCAGCCCAGGAGGCACAGATACGCAGTATTTT
V: TRBV6-6; J: TRBJ1-1; D: TRBD1; length: 15; CDR3: CASSYDPQRTGEAFF; DNA: TGTGCCAGCAGTTACGACCCACAGAGGACAGGCGAAGCTTTCTTT
V: TRBV7-2; J: TRBJ2-5; D: TRBD1; length: 19; CDR3: CASSLRWGRGTGDAETQYF; DNA: TGTGCCAGCAGCCTTAGATGGGGCCGGGGGACAGGGGATGCAGAGACCCAGTACTTC
V: TRBV30; J: TRBJ1-3; D: .; length: 16; CDR3: CAWTPFGARTGNTIYF; DNA: TGTGCCTGGACCCCGTTCGGGGCCAGAACTGGAAACACCATATATTTT
V: TRBV6-6; J: TRBJ2-2; D: TRBD2; length: 16; CDR3: CASSYSKLAGWRELFF; DNA: TGTGCCAGCAGTTACTCGAAGCTAGCGGGCTGGAGGGAGCTGTTTTTT
V: TRBV5-5; J: TRBJ2-5; D: .; length: 12; CDR3: CASSYAEETQYF; DNA: TGTGCCAGCAGCTACGCCGAAGAGACCCAGTACTTC
V: TRBV28; J: TRBJ2-1; D: .; length: 15; CDR3: CASNEGGVVNNEQFF; DNA: TGTGCCAGCAACGAGGGGGGCGTCGTGAACAATGAGCAGTTCTTC
V: TRBV19; J: TRBJ2-7; D: .; length: 11; CDR3: CARWTRYEQYF; DNA: TGTGCCCGGTGGACCCGCTACGAGCAGTACTTC
V: TRBV2; J: TRBJ2-7; D: .; length: 12; CDR3: CASSDLTFEQYF; DNA: TGTGCCAGCAGTGATTTGACGTTCGAGCAGTACTTC
V: TRBV5-5; J: TRBJ2-4; D: TRBD1; length: 16; CDR3: CASSPRDSIAKNIQYF; DNA: TGTGCCAGCAGCCCACGGGACAGCATAGCCAAAAACATTCAGTACTTC
V: TRBV9; J: TRBJ2-2; D: TRBD2; length: 16; CDR3: CASSVVRERDTGELFF; DNA: TGTGCCAGCAGCGTAGTGCGGGAGCGAGACACCGGGGAGCTGTTTTTT
V: TRBV6-6; J: TRBJ2-5; D: .; length: 11; CDR3: CASSYWETQYF; DNA: TGTGCCAGCAGTTACTGGGAGACCCAGTACTTC
V: TRBV7-3; J: TRBJ2-1; D: TRBD2; length: 16; CDR3: CASSAGGAGGRDEQFF; DNA: TGTGCCAGCAGCGCGGGAGGAGCGGGAGGGCGCGATGAGCAGTTCTTC
V: TRBV5-6; J: TRBJ2-5; D: TRBD1; length: 14; CDR3: CASSHQGTEETQYF; DNA: TGTGCCAGCAGCCACCAAGGGACAGAAGAGACCCAGTACTTC
V: TRBV2; J: TRBJ2-2; D: .; length: 15; CDR3: CASSEAVRGTGELFF; DNA: TGTGCCAGCAGTGAAGCGGTTCGAGGAACCGGGGAGCTGTTTTTT